The source of this T cell receptor (beta chain) is a study of blood T cell repertoires in COVID-19. At the level of the study: Sources were T cells, B-cell-depleted T cells, or PBMCs; the material itself was cDNA or gDNA.

In the study's own analysis: Scientists estimated how many nucleated cells there were by amplifying reference gene primers. Repertoires were generated with immunoSEQ multiplex PCR, while TCRdb's copy carries only in-frame clones and drops some. From that table come the V and J calls and clone size; the DNA was used to work out D and trimming. This sample has 220,000 or so clones, with around 84% found just once. The specimen was peripheral blood. The sequence was obtained from a man aged 25-45 years with active or convalescent COVID-19.

CDR3 sequence (DNA): TGTGCCAGCAGCCTCGGGGGGGGACCCAGCGCTTTCTTT. Translation gives CASSLGGGPSAFF. The chain joins TRBV11-2 to TRBJ1-1; D may be TRBD1 (5 bases). Germline-derived CDR1 and CDR2 are SGHAT and FQNNGV. The CDR3 sequence is 13 residues long. With 5 bases removed from V and 11 bases from J, the gap between germline ends came to 18 bases.